This T cell receptor (beta chain) was retrieved from a study of chemoradiotherapy in HPV16-positive cancers. Study as a whole: A couple of HPV16-positive patients' cells yielded candidate HPV-specific clones and common motifs.

This CDR3 comprises 15 residues. Unmatched junction bases numbered 10, after V lost 4 bases and J lost 9 bases. Germline V gene sequence: CDR1 MDHEN, CDR2 SYDVKM. Produced via immunoSEQ multiplex PCR; TCRdb's table is partial and in-frame only. The repertoire consists of about 16,000 clones, with approximately 89% occurring once and the leading ten covering 2% to 2.5%. The chain recombines TRBV28 with TRBJ2-1; 9 bases are shared with TRBD2. The specimen comprised blood, sampled from a patient who underwent chemoradiotherapy. The receptor was derived from a human donor with HPV-associated anogenital cancer. The chain's CDR3 is CASSSVSSGIGEQFF. For the CDR3, the DNA is TGTGCCAGCAGTTCCGTTTCTAGCGGGATCGGTGAGCAGTTCTTC.